This T cell receptor (beta chain) stems from a study of human T cells and chemical hapten exposure. Time point noted: patch test 3, about 24 weeks after DPC sensitization. Treatment: therapeutic diphenylcyclopropenone sensitization with weekly scalp DPC. TCRdb processed the RACE reads anew with MiXCR; each CDR3 protein has one entry. The sample has 85,000 to 100,000 distinct CDR3 sequences, 27% seen once. This clonotype occurred a few times. Looked up from germline, CDR1 is DFQATT and CDR2 is SNEGSKA (reference sequence). This CDR3 spans 12 amino acids. Trimming left V 6 bases short and J 4 bases short, with 10 bases between.

Material: whole blood, obtained in connection with sensitization to the hapten diphenylcyclopropenone (DPC). This TCR derives from a man aged 35 to 55 with alopecia areata. Some clones in this sample may be carry-over from other donors' samples. This chain uses TRBV20-1 with TRBJ2-1; tentatively, D is TRBD2 (6 bases). CDR3 amino acids: CSASGFYNEQFF. The CDR3 region has the DNA TGCAGTGCGAGCGGGTTTTACAATGAGCAGTTCTTC.